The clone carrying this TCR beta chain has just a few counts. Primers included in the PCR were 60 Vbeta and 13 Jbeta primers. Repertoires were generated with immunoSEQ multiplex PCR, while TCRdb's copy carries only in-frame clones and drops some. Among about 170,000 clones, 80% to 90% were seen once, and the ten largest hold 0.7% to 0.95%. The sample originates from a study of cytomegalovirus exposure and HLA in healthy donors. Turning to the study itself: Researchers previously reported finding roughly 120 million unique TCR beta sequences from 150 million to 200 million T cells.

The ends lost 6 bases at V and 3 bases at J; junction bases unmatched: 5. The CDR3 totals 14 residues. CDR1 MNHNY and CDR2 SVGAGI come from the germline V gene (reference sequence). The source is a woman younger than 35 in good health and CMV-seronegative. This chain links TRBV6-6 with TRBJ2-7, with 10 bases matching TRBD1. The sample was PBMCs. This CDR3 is CASSPDRGLYEQYF. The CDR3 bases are TGTGCCAGCAGCCCCGACAGGGGGCTCTACGAGCAGTACTTC.